Each of the 24 T cell receptor beta chains below was sequenced from the same sample in a study of T cell changes during pregnancy in multiple sclerosis. Method: immunoSEQ multiplex PCR; TCRdb's copy keeps in-frame clones and lacks some. This sample yields 44,000 or so clones, of which 90% are seen a single time; approximately 1.6% belongs to the top ten. This material consisted of peripheral blood, taken in the first trimester of pregnancy. The receptors derive from a female donor in good health, enrolled as a control in a pregnancy study.

The J gene is TRBJ2-7, the V gene TRBV15; D gene ambiguous. The V end was cut by 0 bases, the J end by 3 bases, with 6 bases between. The CDR3 contains 13 residues. Germline CDR1 is LNHNV and CDR2 is YYDKDF (reference sequence). The CDR3 loop is CATSREFNYEQYF. In DNA form, the CDR3 reads TGTGCCACCAGCAGAGAGTTCAACTACGAGCAGTACTTC.

The CDR3 DNA follows: TGTGCCAGCAAAAAGGGTACAGGGGGACCGGCGAACACCGGGGAGCTGTTTTTT. Its translation is CASKKGTGGPANTGELFF. V gene TRBV2 combines with J gene TRBJ2-2, with TRBD1 matching over 8 bases. The CDR3 is 18 residues long. Germline values: CDR1 SNHLY, CDR2 FYNNEI. The V gene end was trimmed by 7 bases and the J gene end by 0 bases; junction bases not matched to a gene: 13.

This clone has a single count. The chain links TRBV7-9 to TRBJ2-1; 10 nucleotides match TRBD2. This CDR3 region has 14 residues. V dropped 2 bases and J dropped 7; count of bases not matched to a gene: 2. The germline gives CDR1 SEHNR, CDR2 FQNEAQ (reference sequence). The CDR3 DNA follows: TGTGCCAGCAGCTTACTAGCGGGAGTAAATGAGCAGTTCTTC. This sequence encodes CASSLLAGVNEQFF.

This chain joins TRBV5-1 and TRBJ2-3, with D uncertain. The CDR3 loop spans 14 amino acids. The germline CDR1 and CDR2 sequences are SGHRS and YFSETQ. Trimming took 6 bases from V and 2 from J, leaving 13 bases between them. The CDR3: CASTTGSYTDTQYF. The CDR3 coding sequence is TGCGCCAGCACGACTGGATCCTACACAGATACGCAGTATTTT.

The chain links TRBV11-2 to TRBJ1-2, with 7 bases identical to TRBD1. The CDR3 loop spans 14 amino acids. CDR1 and CDR2 from the germline V gene are SGHAT and FQNNGV. The ends lost 3 bases at V and 8 bases at J; junction bases unmatched: 9. The CDR3 loop is CASSLGTAERGYTF. The DNA for the CDR3 is TGTGCCAGCAGCTTGGGGACAGCGGAGCGGGGCTACACCTTC.

The chain has TRBV18 and TRBJ1-1, with TRBD1 as a possible D gene (6 bases). This CDR3 contains 14 residues. With 3 bases removed from V and 1 base from J, the gap between germline ends came to 9 bases. CDR1 is KGHSH, CDR2 LQKENI, per germline. CDR3: CASSPRTANTEAFF. The CDR3, as DNA: TGTGCCAGCTCACCTCGGACAGCGAACACTGAAGCTTTCTTT.

The chain carries TRBV6-5 and TRBJ2-7, with D perhaps matching TRBD2 (6 bases). Trimming left V 6 bases short and J 4 bases short, with 19 bases between. The germline V gene has CDR1 MNHEY and CDR2 SVGAGI. This CDR3 is built from 15 residues. The chain's CDR3 is CASRYRGGASYEQYF. CDR3 bases: TGTGCCAGCAGATATCGAGGCGGGGCCTCGTACGAGCAGTACTTC.

J is TRBJ1-2 and V is TRBV18, with D perhaps matching TRBD1 (6 bases). Germline V gives CDR1 KGHSH, CDR2 LQKENI. The CDR3 extends over 16 amino acids. Trimming took off 2 bases at V and 3 bases at J, with 16 bases between the two ends. DNA of the CDR3: TGTGCCAGCTCACCATATTTAAACAGGGCGGACTATGGCTACACCTTC. Protein sequence: CASSPYLNRADYGYTF. The variable domain in full, completed from reference TRBV18 and TRBJ1-2, reads NAGVMQNPRHLVRRRGQEARLRCSPMKGHSHVYWYRQLPEEGLKFMVYLQKENIIDESGMPKERFSAEFPKEGPSILRIQQVVRGDSAAYFCASSPYLNRADYGYTFGSGTRLTVV.

The chain has TRBV10-3 and TRBJ2-1; TRBD1 aligns across 7 bases. Per the germline V gene, CDR1 is ENHRY and CDR2 is SYGVKD. The trim removed 8 bases at V and 6 bases at J, leaving 7 bases unmatched. The CDR3 has 13 amino acids. CDR3 nucleotides: TGTGCCATCTCGGAGGACAGGATCAATGAGCAGTTCTTC. This sequence encodes CAISEDRINEQFF.

This clone was counted once. The V call is TRBV6-1, the J call TRBJ2-3; 7 bases are a match to TRBD2. Germline values: CDR1 MNHNS, CDR2 SASEGT. The CDR3 is 16 amino acids. Trimming at V came to 0 bases and at J to 1 base, leaving 4 bases not matched to a gene. The CDR3 nucleotides read TGTGCCAGCAGTGAAGCAACGGGGGGAGGCACAGATACGCAGTATTTT. This encodes CASSEATGGGTDTQYF.

The chain carries TRBV5-1 and TRBJ2-5, with unresolved D. Per the germline V gene, CDR1 is SGHRS and CDR2 is YFSETQ. CDR3 length equals 15 residues. V was trimmed by 2 bases and J by 2 bases, leaving 13 bases between them. The chain's CDR3 is CASSFTPALQETQYF. The CDR3 DNA reads as TGCGCCAGCAGCTTTACGCCGGCACTACAAGAGACCCAGTACTTC.

This clone was recorded once. The chain combines TRBV28 with TRBJ1-2; weak D call: TRBD1 (6 bases). Germline CDR1 reads MDHEN; CDR2 reads SYDVKM. V lost 10 bases and J lost 3, with 15 bases in between. The CDR3 is 13 amino acids. CDR3 loop: CATKTGQYYGYTF. The CDR3 DNA follows: TGTGCCACCAAAACTGGACAGTACTATGGCTACACCTTC.

The CDR3 region is CASSHRGSSNEQFF. The CDR3 DNA reads TGTGCCAGCAGCCACCGAGGGAGTTCAAATGAGCAGTTCTTC. The chain combines TRBV14 with TRBJ2-1, with a possible D match to TRBD2 (5 bases). This CDR3 comprises 14 residues. V lost 3 bases and J lost 7, with 13 bases in between. CDR1 and CDR2 (germline): SGHDN, FVKESK.

This sequence joins TRBV11-2 and TRBJ2-3; the match to TRBD2 covers 10 bases. Losses at the gene ends were 6 bases for V and 8 bases for J; bases not matched to a gene: 11. Germline CDR1 SGHAT, CDR2 FQNNGV. This CDR3 region has 15 residues. CDR3 in amino acids: CASSLLAGRLGTQYF. Here the CDR3 DNA reads TGTGCCAGCAGTTTACTAGCGGGGCGACTAGGTACGCAGTATTTT. Variable domain in full (rest from reference TRBV11-2 and TRBJ2-3): EAGVAQSPRYKIIEKRQSVAFWCNPISGHATLYWYQQILGQGPKLLIQFQNNGVVDDSQLPKDRFSAERLKGVDSTLKIQPAKLEDSAVYLCASSLLAGRLGTQYFGPGTRLTVL.

The chain is built from TRBV20-1 and TRBJ2-2; no definite D call. V was pared by 6 bases and J by 8 bases, with 7 bases between. This CDR3 region has 10 residues. CDR1 is DFQATT, CDR2 SNEGSKA, per germline (reference sequence). CDR3 DNA: TGCAGTGCCTTAGCAGGGGAGCTGTTTTTT. Translated: CSALAGELFF.

CDR3 region: CASSPQGLAGGPHEQYF. CDR3 DNA sequence: TGTGCCAGCTCACCACAAGGACTAGCGGGAGGGCCGCACGAGCAGTACTTC. The chain couples TRBV18 to TRBJ2-7, with 15 nucleotides matching TRBD2. The germline CDR1 and CDR2 sequences are KGHSH and LQKENI. V lost 1 base to trimming and J lost 5 bases; unmatched junction nucleotides: 6. CDR3 length: 17 residues.

This sequence joins TRBV2 and TRBJ1-3, with 9 bases fitting TRBD1. This CDR3 region has 15 residues. Trimming cost V 0 bases and J 13 bases; bases outside gene matches: 10. Per germline, CDR1 SNHLY and CDR2 FYNNEI. CDR3 DNA sequence: TGTGCCAGCAGTGAAGCGGGACAGGGCCACTCGCCTATATATTTT. Protein sequence: CASSEAGQGHSPIYF.

The gene calls are TRBV29-1 and TRBJ2-2; 7 bases map to TRBD1. V lost 7 bases, J lost 1 base, and 6 bases stayed unmatched. Germline CDR1 reads SQVTM; CDR2 reads ANQGSEA. The CDR3 is 14 residues long. The CDR3 coding sequence is TGCAGCGGCTATTACAGGGGGAACACCGGGGAGCTGTTTTTT. Translating gives CSGYYRGNTGELFF.

The genes are TRBV7-9 and TRBJ2-7, with 7 positions matching TRBD1. Looked up from germline, CDR1 is SEHNR and CDR2 is FQNEAQ (reference sequence). This CDR3 spans 14 amino acids. V lost 4 bases, J lost 4 bases, and 7 bases stayed unmatched. CDR3 sequence (DNA): TGTGCCAGCAGCTCACCTGACAGGGTGTACGAGCAGTACTTC. This sequence encodes CASSSPDRVYEQYF.

The V and J genes are TRBV19 and TRBJ2-1; perhaps TRBD2 as D (6 bases). Trimming stripped 8 bases from V and 1 base from J, with 15 bases between. The CDR3 is 15 amino acids. Per the germline V gene, CDR1 is LNHDA and CDR2 is SQIVND (reference sequence). The CDR3 loop is CASPPAGLSYNEQFF. The CDR3 bases are TGTGCCAGTCCACCAGCGGGCCTATCCTACAATGAGCAGTTCTTC.

Of note for this clone: One end of the junction fails to match germline, which may point to a read error. This chain joins TRBV30 and TRBJ2-1; D remains ambiguous. The CDR3 length is 12 residues. Germline lookup yields CDR1 GTSNPN and CDR2 SVGIG (reference sequence). The CDR3 DNA follows: TGTGCCTGGAGTCGGAACTACCATGAGCAGTTCTTC. Protein product: CAWSRNYHEQFF.

V is TRBV6-1 and J is TRBJ2-5, with 8 bases identical to TRBD1. The V gene end was trimmed by 4 bases and the J gene end by 2 bases; junction bases not matched to a gene: 0. The germline gives CDR1 MNHNS, CDR2 SASEGT. This CDR3 spans 13 amino acids. The CDR3 here is CASSGQGQETQYF. In DNA, the CDR3 is TGTGCCAGCAGTGGACAGGGGCAAGAGACCCAGTACTTC.

The chain couples TRBV10-2 to TRBJ2-3, with D possibly matching TRBD2 (5 bases). Germline V gene sequence: CDR1 WSHSY, CDR2 SAAADI. With 8 bases removed from V and 5 bases from J, the gap between germline ends came to 14 bases. The CDR3 is made up of 13 amino acids. CDR3 loop: CASGLLGGDTQYF. The CDR3, as DNA: TGCGCCAGCGGTCTCCTTGGAGGAGATACGCAGTATTTT.

The CDR3 DNA reads as TGTGCCAGCAGTCCCTTCGGGGTTGGCTCCTACAATGAGCAGTTCTTC. Protein sequence: CASSPFGVGSYNEQFF. The chain links TRBV6-6 to TRBJ2-1; weak D call: TRBD2 (5 bases). V was clipped by 5 bases and J by 0 bases, with 14 bases between them. Germline V gene sequence: CDR1 MNHNY, CDR2 SVGAGI (reference sequence). The CDR3 sequence is 16 residues long.